Sequencing of this T cell receptor beta chain was carried out in a study of cytomegalovirus exposure and HLA in healthy donors. V gave up 6 bases and J gave up 6 bases; unmatched junction bases: 5. CDR1 MNHNS and CDR2 SASEGT come from the germline V gene. This CDR3 is 13 amino acids long. This clone has more than one count but fewer than ten. Its antigen remains unidentified. Regarding the study as a whole: Rare TCR sequences dominated, though some public TCRs recurred in many donors.

Assay: immunoSEQ multiplex PCR; the TCRdb copy retains only in-frame clones and omits some. The data hold about 150,000 clones, with approximately 86% observed a single time. The chain employs TRBV6-1 and TRBJ2-7, with TRBD1 matching 10 bases. The TCR was taken from a man aged 18-30 years in good health and CMV-seropositive. Sequenced: PBMCs. The CDR3 region has the DNA TGTGCCAGCAGGGGGACAGGGGCGGTCGAGCAGTACTTC. As protein: CASRGTGAVEQYF.